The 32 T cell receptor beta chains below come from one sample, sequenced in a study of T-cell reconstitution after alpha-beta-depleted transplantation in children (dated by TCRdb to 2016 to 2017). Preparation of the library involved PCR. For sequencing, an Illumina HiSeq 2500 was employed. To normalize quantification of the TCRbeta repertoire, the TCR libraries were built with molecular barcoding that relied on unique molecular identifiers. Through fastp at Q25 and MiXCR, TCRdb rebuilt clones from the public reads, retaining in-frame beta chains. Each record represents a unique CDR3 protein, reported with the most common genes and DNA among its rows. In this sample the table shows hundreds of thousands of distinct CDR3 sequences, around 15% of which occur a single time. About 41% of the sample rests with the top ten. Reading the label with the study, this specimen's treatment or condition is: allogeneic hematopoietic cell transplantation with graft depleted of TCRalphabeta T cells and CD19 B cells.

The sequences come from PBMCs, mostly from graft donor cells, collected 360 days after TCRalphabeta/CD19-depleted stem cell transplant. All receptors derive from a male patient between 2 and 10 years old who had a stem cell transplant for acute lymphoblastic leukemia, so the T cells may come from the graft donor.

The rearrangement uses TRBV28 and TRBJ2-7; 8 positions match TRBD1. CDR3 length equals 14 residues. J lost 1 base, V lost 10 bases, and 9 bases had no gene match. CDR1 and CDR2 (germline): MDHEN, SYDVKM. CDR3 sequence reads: CATLSQGVSYEQYF. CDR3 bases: TGTGCCACACTTTCACAGGGGGTGTCCTACGAGCAGTACTTC. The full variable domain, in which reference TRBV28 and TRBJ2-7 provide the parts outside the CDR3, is DVKVTQSSRYLVKRTGEKVFLECVQDMDHENMFWYRQDPGLGLRLIYFSYDVKMKEKGDIPEGYSVSREKKERFSLILESASTNQTSMYLCATLSQGVSYEQYFGPGTRLTVT.

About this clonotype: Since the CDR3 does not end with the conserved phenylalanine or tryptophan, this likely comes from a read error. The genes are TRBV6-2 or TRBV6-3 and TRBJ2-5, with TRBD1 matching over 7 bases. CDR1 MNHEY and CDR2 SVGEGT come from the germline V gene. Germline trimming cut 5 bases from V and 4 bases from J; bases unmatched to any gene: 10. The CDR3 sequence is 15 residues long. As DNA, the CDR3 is TGTGCCAGCAGTGACCCCAGGGGGATGGGAGAGACCCAGTACTCC. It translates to CASSDPRGMGETQYS.

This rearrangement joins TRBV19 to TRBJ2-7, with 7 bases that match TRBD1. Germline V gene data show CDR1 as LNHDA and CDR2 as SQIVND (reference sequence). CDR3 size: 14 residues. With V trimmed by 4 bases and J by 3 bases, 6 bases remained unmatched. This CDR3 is CASSTDRTRYEQYF. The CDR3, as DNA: TGTGCCAGTAGTACGGACAGGACCCGCTACGAGCAGTACTTC.

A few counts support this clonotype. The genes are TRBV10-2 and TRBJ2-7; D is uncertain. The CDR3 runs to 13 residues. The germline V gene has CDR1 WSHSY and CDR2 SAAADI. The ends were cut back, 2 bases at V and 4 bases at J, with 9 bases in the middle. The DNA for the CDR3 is TGCGCCAGCAGTGAGATAGCTCGGTACGAGCAGTACTTC. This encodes CASSEIARYEQYF.

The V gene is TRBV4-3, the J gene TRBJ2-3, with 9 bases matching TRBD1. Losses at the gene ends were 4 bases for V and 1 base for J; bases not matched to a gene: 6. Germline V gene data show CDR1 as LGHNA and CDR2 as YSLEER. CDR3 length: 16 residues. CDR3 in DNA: TGCGCCAGCAGCCCAGGCGGGACAGGGCGCACAGATACGCAGTATTTT. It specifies CASSPGGTGRTDTQYF.

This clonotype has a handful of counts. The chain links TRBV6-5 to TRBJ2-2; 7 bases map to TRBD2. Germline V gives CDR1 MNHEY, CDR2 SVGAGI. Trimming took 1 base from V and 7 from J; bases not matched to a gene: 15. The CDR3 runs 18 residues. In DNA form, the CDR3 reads TGTGCCAGCAGTTACTGGGGGGACTACCCCTTTGGTAGCGGGGAGCTGTTTTTT. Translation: CASSYWGDYPFGSGELFF.

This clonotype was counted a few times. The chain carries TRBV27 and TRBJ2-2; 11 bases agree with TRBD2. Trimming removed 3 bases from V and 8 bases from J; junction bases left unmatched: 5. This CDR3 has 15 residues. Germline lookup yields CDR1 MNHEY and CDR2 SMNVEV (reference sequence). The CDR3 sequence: CASSLTSGIPGELFF. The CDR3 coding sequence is TGTGCCAGCAGTTTGACTAGCGGGATACCAGGGGAGCTGTTTTTT.

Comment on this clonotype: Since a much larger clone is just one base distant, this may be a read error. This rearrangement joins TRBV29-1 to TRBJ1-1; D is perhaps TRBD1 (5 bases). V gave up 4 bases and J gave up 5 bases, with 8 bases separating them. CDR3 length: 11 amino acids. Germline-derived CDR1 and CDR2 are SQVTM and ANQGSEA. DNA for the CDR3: TGCAGCGTTGCTTGGGGGACTGAAGCTTTCTTT. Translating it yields CSVAWGTEAFF.

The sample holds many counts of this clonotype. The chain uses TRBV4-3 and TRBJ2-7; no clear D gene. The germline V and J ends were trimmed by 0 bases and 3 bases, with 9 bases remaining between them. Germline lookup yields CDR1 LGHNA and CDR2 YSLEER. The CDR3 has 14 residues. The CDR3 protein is CASSQDSSFYEQYF. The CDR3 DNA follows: TGCGCCAGCAGCCAAGATAGTAGTTTCTACGAGCAGTACTTC.

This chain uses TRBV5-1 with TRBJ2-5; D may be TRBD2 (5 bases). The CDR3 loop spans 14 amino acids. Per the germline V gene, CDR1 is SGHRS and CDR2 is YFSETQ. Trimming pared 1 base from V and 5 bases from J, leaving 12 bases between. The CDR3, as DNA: TGCGCCAGCAGCTTGCAGGCTAGGAGGGAGACCCAGTACTTC. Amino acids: CASSLQARRETQYF.

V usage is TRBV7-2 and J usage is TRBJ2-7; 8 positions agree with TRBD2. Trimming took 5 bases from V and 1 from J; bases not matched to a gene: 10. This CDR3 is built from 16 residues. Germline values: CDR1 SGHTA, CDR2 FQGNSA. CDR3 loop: CASSRASSGPSYEQYF. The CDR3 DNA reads TGTGCCAGCAGCAGAGCCTCTAGCGGGCCATCCTACGAGCAGTACTTC. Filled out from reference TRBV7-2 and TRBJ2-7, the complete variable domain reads GAGVSQSPSNKVTEKGKDVELRCDPISGHTALYWYRQSLGQGLEFLIYFQGNSAPDKSGLPSDRFSAERTGGSVSTLTIQRTQQEDSAVYLCASSRASSGPSYEQYFGPGTRLTVT.

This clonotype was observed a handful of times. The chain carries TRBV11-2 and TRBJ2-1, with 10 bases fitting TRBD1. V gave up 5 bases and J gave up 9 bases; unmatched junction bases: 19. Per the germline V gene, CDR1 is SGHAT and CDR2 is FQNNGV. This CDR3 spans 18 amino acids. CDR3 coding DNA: TGTGCCAGCAGCGACGTTTTAGGAAAGACAGGGGGCTATGGTGAGCAGTTCTTC. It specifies CASSDVLGKTGGYGEQFF.

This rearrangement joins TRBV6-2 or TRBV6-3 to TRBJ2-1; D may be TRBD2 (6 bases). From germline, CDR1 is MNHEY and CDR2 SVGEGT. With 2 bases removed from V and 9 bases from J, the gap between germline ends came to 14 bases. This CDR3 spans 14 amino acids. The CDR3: CASSYGGLPGEQFF. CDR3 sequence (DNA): TGTGCCAGCAGTTACGGGGGACTCCCCGGTGAGCAGTTCTTC.

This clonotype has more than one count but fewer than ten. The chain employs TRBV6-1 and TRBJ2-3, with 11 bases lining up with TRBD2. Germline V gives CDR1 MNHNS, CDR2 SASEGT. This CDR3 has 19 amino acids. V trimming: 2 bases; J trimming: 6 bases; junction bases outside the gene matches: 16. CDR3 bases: TGTGCCAGCAGTGAAATTGGGGCAGTTCTACTAGCGGGAGATGATACGCAGTATTTT. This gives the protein CASSEIGAVLLAGDDTQYF.

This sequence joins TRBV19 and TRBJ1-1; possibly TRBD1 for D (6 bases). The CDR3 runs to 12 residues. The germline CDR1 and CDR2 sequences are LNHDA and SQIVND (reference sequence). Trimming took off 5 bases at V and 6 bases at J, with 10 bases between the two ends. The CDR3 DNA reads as TGTGCCAGTAGTCCAAGACAGGCTGAAGCTTTCTTT. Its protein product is CASSPRQAEAFF.

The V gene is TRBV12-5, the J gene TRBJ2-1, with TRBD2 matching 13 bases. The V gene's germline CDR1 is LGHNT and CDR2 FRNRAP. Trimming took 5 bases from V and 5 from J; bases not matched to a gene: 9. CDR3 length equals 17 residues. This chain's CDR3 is CASGAGTSGMIDNEQFF. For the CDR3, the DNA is TGTGCTAGTGGTGCCGGGACTAGCGGGATGATCGACAATGAGCAGTTCTTC.

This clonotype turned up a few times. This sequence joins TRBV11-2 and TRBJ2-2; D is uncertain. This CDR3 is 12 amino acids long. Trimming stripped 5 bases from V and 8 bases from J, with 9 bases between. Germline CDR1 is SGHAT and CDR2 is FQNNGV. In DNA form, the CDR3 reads TGTGCCAGCAGCCCAAGGGCGGGGGAGCTGTTTTTT. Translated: CASSPRAGELFF.

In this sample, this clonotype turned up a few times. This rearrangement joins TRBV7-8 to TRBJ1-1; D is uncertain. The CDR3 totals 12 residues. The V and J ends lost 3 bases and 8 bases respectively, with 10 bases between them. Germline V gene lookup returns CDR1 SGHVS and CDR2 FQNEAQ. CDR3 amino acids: CASSFAREEAFF. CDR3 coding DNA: TGTGCCAGCAGCTTTGCTCGGGAAGAAGCTTTCTTT.

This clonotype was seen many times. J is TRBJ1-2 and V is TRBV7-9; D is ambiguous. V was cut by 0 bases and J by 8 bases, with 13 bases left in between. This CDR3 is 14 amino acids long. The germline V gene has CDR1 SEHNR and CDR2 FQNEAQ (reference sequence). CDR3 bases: TGTGCCAGCAGCTTAGCGCGGGAGGCGCGGGGCTACACCTTC. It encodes CASSLAREARGYTF.

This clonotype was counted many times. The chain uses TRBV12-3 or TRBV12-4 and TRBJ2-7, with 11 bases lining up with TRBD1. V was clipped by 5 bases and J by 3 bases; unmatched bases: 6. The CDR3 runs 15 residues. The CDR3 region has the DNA TGTGCCAGCAGTCCCTGGACAGGGGGCGGCTACGAGCAGTACTTC. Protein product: CASSPWTGGGYEQYF.

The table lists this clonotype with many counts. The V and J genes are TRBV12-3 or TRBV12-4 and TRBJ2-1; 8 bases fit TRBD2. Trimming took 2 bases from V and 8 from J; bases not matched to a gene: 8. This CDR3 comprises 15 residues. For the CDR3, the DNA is TGTGCCAGCAGTTTATATCAGCGGGAGAATTATGAGCAGTTCTTC. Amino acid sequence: CASSLYQRENYEQFF.

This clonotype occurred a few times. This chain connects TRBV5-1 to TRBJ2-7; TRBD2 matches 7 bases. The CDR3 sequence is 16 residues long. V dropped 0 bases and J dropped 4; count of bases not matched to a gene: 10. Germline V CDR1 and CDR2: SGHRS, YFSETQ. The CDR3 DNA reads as TGCGCCAGCAGCTTGGGTGGAGGGGACTATCGGTACGAGCAGTACTTC. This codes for CASSLGGGDYRYEQYF.

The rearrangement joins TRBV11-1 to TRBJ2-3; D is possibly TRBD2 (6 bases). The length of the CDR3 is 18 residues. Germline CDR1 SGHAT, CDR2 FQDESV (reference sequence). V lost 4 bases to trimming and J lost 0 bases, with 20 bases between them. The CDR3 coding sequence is TGTGCCAGCAGCTCACCACCGGGACTTTTCTTTAGCACAGATACGCAGTATTTT. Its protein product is CASSSPPGLFFSTDTQYF.

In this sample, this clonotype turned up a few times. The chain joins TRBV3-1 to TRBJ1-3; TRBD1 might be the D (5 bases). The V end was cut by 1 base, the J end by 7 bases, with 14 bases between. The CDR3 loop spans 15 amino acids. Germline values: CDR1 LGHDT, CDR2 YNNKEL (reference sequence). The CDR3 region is CASSQVGTVGNTIYF. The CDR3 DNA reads TGTGCCAGCAGCCAAGTCGGGACCGTTGGTAACACCATATATTTT.

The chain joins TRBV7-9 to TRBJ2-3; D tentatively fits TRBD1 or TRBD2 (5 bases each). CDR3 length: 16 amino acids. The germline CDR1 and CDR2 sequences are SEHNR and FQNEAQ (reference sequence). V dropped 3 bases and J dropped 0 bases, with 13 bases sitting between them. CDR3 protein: CASSFPRDHSTDTQYF. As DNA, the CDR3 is TGTGCCAGCAGCTTCCCCAGGGACCACAGCACAGATACGCAGTATTTT.

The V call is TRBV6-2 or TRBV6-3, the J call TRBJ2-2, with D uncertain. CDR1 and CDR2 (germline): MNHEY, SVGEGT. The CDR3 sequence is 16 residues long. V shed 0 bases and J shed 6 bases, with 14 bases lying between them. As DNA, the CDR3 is TGTGCCAGCAGTTACTCGGCGTCAGTTTCATCCGGGGAGCTGTTTTTT. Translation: CASSYSASVSSGELFF.

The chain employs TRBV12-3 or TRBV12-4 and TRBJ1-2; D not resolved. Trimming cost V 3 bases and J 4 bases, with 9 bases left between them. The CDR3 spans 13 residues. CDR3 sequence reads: CASSLSRIYGYTF. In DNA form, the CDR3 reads TGTGCCAGCAGTTTGTCCAGGATCTATGGCTACACCTTC.

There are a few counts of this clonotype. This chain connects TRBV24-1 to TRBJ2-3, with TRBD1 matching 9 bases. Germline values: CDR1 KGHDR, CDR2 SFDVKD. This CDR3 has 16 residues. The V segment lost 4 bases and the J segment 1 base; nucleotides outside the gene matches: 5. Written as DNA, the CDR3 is TGTGCCACCAGTGACAACCGGGACAGGGGCACAGATACGCAGTATTTT. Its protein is CATSDNRDRGTDTQYF.

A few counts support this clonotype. CDR3 sequence (DNA): TGTGCCAGCAGTTTAAGCCGCTTGCCCTCCTACGAGCAGTACTTC. Translating gives CASSLSRLPSYEQYF. The J gene is TRBJ2-7, the V gene TRBV12-3 or TRBV12-4; D is unresolved. The germline V and J ends were trimmed by 2 bases and 0 bases, with 11 bases remaining between them. The CDR3 consists of 15 residues.

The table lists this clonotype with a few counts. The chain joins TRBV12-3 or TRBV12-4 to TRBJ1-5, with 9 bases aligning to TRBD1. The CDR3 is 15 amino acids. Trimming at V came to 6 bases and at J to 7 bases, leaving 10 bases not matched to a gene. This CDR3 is CASRLTGGLGQPQHF. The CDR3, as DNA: TGTGCCAGCAGGCTGACAGGGGGATTAGGACAGCCCCAGCATTTT.

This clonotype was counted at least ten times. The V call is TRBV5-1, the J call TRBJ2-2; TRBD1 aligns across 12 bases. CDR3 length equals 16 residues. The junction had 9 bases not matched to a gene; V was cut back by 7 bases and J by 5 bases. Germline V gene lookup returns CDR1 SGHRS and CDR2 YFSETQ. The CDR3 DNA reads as TGCGCCAGCCGCCCGGGACAGGGGGCCGGTACCGGGGAGCTGTTTTTT. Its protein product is CASRPGQGAGTGELFF.

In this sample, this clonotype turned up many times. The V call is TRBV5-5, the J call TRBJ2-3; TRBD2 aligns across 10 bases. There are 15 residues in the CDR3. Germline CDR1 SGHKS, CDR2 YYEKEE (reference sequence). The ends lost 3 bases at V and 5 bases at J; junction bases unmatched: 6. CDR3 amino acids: CASSWTSGYGDTQYF. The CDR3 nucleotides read TGTGCCAGCAGCTGGACTAGCGGTTATGGAGATACGCAGTATTTT.